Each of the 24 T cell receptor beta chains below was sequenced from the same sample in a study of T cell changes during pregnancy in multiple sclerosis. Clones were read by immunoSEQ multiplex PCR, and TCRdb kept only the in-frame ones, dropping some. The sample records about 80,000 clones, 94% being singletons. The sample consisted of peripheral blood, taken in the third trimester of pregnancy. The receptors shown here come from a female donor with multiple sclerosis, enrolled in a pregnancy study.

The chain's CDR3 is CASSYSRHLYGYTF. CDR3 DNA: TGTGCCAGCAGTTACTCGAGGCACCTCTATGGCTACACCTTC. The chain has TRBV6-5 and TRBJ1-2, with no clear D. CDR1 and CDR2 (germline): MNHEY, SVGAGI. Trimming removed 0 bases from V and 4 bases from J, with 9 bases in between. The CDR3 covers 14 residues.

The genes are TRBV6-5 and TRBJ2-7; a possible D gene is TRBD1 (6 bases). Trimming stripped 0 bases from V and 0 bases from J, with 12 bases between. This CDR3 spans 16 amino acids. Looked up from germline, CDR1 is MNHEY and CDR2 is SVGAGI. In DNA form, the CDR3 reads TGTGCCAGCAGTTACTCGATTGGGGGCCTCTCCTACGAGCAGTACTTC. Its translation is CASSYSIGGLSYEQYF.

The CDR3 sequence: CASRITGKDYGYTF. CDR3 nucleotides: TGTGCAAGTCGCATTACAGGGAAAGACTATGGCTACACCTTC. The chain employs TRBV12-2 and TRBJ1-2; TRBD1 is the table's D call, not checked against the DNA. TRBV12-2 is labeled a pseudogene. The CDR3 length is 14 residues.

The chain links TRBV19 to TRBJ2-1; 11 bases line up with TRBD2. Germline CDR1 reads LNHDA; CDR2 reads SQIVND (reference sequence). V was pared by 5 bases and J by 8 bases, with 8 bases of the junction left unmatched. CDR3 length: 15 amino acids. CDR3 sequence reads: CASSLLAGGVDEQFF. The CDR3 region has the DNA TGTGCCAGTAGTCTTCTAGCGGGGGGTGTGGATGAGCAGTTCTTC.

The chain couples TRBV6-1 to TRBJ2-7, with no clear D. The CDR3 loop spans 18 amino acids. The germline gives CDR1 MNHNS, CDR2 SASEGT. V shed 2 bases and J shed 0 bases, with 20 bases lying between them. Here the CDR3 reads CASSEQLSETVGSYEQYF. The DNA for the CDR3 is TGTGCCAGCAGTGAACAACTAAGTGAAACGGTCGGCTCCTACGAGCAGTACTTC.

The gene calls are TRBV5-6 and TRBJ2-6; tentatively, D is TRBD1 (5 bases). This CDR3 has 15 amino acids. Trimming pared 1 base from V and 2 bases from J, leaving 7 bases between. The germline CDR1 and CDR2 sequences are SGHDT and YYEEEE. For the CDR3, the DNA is TGTGCCAGCAGCTTGCCAGGGACTGGGGCCAACGTCCTGACTTTC. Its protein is CASSLPGTGANVLTF.

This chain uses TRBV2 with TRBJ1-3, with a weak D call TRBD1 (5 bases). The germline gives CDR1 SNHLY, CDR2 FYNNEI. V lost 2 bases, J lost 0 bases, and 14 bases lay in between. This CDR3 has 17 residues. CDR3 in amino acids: CASSEIGVTDSGNTIYF. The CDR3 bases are TGTGCCAGCAGTGAAATAGGGGTGACGGACTCTGGAAACACCATATATTTT. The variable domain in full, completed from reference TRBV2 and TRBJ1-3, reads EPEVTQTPSHQVTQMGQEVILRCVPISNHLYFYWYRQILGQKVEFLVSFYNNEISEKSEIFDDQFSVERPDGSNFTLKIRSTKLEDSAMYFCASSEIGVTDSGNTIYFGEGSWLTVV.

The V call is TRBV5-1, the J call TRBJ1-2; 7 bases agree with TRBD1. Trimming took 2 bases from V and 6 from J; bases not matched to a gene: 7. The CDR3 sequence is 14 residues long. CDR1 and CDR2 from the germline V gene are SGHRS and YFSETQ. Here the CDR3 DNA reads TGCGCCAGCAGCTTTATAGGACAGGATAATGGCTACACCTTC. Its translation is CASSFIGQDNGYTF. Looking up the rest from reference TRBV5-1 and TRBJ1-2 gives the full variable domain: KAGVTQTPRYLIKTRGQQVTLSCSPISGHRSVSWYQQTPGQGLQFLFEYFSETQRNKGNFPGRFSGRQFSNSRSEMNVSTLELGDSALYLCASSFIGQDNGYTFGSGTRLTVV.

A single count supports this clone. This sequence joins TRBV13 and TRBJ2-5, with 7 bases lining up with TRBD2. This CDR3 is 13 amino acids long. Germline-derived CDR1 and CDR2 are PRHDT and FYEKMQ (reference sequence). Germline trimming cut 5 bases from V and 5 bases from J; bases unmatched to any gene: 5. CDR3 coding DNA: TGTGCCAGCAGCCCGTGGGGGGGGGAGACCCAGTACTTC. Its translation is CASSPWGGETQYF.

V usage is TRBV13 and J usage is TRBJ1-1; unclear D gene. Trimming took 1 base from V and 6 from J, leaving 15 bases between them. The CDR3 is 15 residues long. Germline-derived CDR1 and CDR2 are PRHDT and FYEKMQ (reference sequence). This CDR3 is CASSLDLSRSPEAFF. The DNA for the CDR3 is TGTGCCAGCAGCTTAGATTTGTCGCGGAGTCCTGAAGCTTTCTTT.

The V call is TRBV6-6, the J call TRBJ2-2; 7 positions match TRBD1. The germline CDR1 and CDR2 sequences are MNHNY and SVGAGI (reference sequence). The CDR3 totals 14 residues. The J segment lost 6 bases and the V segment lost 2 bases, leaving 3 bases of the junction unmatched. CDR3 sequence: CASSYLQGAGELFF. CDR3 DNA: TGTGCCAGCAGTTACCTTCAGGGGGCCGGGGAGCTGTTTTTT.

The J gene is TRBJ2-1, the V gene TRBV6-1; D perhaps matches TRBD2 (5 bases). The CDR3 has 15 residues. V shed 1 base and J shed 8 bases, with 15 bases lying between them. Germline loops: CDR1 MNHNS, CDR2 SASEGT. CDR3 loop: CASSEGVTEGYEQFF. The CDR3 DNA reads TGTGCCAGCAGTGAAGGGGTCACAGAGGGATATGAGCAGTTCTTC.

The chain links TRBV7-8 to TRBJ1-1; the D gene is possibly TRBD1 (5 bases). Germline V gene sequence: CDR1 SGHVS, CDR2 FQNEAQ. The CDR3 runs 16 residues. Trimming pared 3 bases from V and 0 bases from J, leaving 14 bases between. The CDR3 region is CASSFLDGGMNTEAFF. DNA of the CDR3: TGTGCCAGCAGCTTCTTGGACGGGGGAATGAACACTGAAGCTTTCTTT.

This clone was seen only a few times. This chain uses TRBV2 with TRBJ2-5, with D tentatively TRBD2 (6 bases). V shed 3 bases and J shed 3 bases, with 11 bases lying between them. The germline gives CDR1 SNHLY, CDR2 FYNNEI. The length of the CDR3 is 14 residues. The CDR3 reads CASSDLRGKETQYF. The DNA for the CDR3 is TGTGCCAGCAGTGATTTGCGGGGAAAAGAGACCCAGTACTTC.

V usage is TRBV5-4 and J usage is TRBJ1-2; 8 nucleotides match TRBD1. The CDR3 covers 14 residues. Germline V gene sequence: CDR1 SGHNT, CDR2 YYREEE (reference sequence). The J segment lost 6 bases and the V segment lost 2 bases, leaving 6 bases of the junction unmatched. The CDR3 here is CASSLPDRENGYTF. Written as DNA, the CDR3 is TGTGCCAGCAGCTTACCGGACAGGGAAAATGGCTACACCTTC. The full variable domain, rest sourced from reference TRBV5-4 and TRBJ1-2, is ETGVTQSPTHLIKTRGQQVTLRCSSQSGHNTVSWYQQALGQGPQFIFQYYREEENGRGNFPPRFSGLQFPNYSSELNVNALELDDSALYLCASSLPDRENGYTFGSGTRLTVV.

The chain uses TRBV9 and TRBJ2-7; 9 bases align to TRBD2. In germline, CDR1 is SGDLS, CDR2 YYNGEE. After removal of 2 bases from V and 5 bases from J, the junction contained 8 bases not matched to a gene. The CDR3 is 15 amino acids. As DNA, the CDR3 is TGTGCCAGCAGCGTCGGAGCGGGGGGTCGAGACGAGCAGTACTTC. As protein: CASSVGAGGRDEQYF.

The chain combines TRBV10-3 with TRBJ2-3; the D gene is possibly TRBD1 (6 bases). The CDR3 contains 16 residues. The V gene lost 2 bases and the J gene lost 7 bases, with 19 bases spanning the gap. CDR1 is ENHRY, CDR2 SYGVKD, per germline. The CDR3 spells CAISEVVPRDTYTQYF. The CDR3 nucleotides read TGTGCCATCAGTGAGGTAGTTCCCCGGGACACCTATACGCAGTATTTT.

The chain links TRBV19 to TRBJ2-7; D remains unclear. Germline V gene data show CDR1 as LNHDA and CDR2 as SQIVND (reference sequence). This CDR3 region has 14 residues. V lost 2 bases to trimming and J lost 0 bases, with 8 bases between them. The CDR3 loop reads CASSILGSSYEQYF. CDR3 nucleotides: TGTGCCAGTAGTATACTGGGCTCCTCCTACGAGCAGTACTTC.

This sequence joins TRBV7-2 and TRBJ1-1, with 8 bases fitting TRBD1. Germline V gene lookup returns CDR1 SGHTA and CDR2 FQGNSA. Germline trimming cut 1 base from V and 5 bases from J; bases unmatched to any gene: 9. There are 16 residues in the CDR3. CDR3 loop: CASSLGSGQGETEAFF. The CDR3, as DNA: TGTGCCAGCAGCTTAGGATCAGGACAGGGAGAGACTGAAGCTTTCTTT.

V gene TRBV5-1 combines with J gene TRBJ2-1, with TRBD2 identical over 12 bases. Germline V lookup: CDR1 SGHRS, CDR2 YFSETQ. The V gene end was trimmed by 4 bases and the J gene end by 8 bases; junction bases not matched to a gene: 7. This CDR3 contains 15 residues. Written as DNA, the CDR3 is TGCGCCAGCAGCCTCCTAGCGGGGGGGCTCTATGAGCAGTTCTTC. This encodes CASSLLAGGLYEQFF.

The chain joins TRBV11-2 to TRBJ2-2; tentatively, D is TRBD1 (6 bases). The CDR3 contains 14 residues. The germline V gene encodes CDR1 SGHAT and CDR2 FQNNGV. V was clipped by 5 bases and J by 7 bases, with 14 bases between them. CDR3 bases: TGTGCCAGCAGCGGATACAGGGTTGTCGGGGAGCTGTTTTTT. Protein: CASSGYRVVGELFF.

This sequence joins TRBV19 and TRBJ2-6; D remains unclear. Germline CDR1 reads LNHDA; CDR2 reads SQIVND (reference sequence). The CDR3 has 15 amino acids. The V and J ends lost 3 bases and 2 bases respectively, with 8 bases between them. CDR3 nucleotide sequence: TGTGCCAGTAGTATCGTGGTAGCTGGGGCCAACGTCCTGACTTTC. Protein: CASSIVVAGANVLTF.

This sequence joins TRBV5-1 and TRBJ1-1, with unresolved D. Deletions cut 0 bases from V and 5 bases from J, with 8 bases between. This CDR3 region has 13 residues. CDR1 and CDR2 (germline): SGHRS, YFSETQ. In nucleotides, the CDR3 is TGCGCCAGCAGCTTGGACGGGTGGACTGAAGCTTTCTTT. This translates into CASSLDGWTEAFF.

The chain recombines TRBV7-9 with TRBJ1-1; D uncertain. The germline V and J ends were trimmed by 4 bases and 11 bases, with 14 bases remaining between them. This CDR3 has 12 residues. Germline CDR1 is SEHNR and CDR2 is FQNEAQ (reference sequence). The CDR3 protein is CASSWNSLDAFF. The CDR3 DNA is TGTGCCAGCAGCTGGAACAGTCTTGATGCTTTCTTT.